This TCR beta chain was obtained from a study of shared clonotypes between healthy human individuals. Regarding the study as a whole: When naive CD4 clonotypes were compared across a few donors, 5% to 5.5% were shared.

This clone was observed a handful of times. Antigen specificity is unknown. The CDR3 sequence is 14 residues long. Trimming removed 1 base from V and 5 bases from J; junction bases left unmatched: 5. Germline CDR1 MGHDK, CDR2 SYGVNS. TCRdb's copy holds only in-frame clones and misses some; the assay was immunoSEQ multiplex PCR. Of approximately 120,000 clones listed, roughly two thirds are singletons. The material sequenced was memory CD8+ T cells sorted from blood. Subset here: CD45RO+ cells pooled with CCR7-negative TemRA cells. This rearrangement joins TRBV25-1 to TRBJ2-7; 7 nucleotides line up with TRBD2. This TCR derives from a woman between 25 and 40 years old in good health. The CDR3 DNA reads TGTGCCAGCAGTGAATCGCGGGAGAAGAACGAGCAGTACTTC. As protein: CASSESREKNEQYF.